These T cell receptor beta chains were read from a single sample in a study of shared clonotypes between healthy human individuals. Only in-frame clones appear in the TCRdb table, and some are missing; sequencing was by immunoSEQ multiplex PCR. The table includes about 610,000 clones, about 96% detected once. The source material was naive CD4+ T cells sorted from blood. The receptors come from a woman in her 30s in good health. Both conserved end residues are part of each CDR3. D genes are given only for firm matches. Not all rows give a size; the values are once, few, many and, for expanded clones, a class.

v_call	clone_size	d_call	j_call	cdr3_aa	cdr3_nt
TRBV29-1	once	TRBD1	TRBJ1-1	CSAIRDRKNTEAFF	TGCAGCGCAATCCGGGACAGAAAGAACACTGAAGCTTTCTTT
TRBV18	NA	NA	TRBJ2-7	CASSPAGYEQYF	TGTGCCAGCTCACCTGCCGGGTACGAGCAGTACTTC
TRBV14	NA	NA	TRBJ2-7	CASSQGGAGEQYF	TGTGCCAGCAGCCAAGGAGGGGCAGGGGAGCAGTACTTC
TRBV6-5	NA	NA	TRBJ2-5	CASSFVSQETQYF	TGTGCCAGCAGTTTTGTTAGCCAAGAGACCCAGTACTTC
TRBV6-5	NA	NA	TRBJ1-1	CAAGENTEAFF	TGTGCGGCGGGAGAGAACACTGAAGCTTTCTTT
TRBV6-5	once	NA	TRBJ2-7	CASSSGTGKAEQYF	TGTGCCAGCAGTTCGGGCACAGGGAAGGCCGAGCAGTACTTC
TRBV7-9	NA	NA	TRBJ2-6	CASSRVSRHSGANVLTF	TGTGCCAGCAGCAGGGTATCCAGACACTCTGGGGCCAACGTCCTGACTTTC
TRBV10-3	NA	NA	TRBJ1-1	CAISRTLNTEAFF	TGTGCCATCAGTCGGACCCTGAACACTGAAGCTTTCTTT
TRBV14	NA	TRBD2	TRBJ2-1	CASSQRLAASSYNEQFF	TGTGCCAGCAGCCAACGACTAGCGGCAAGCTCCTACAATGAGCAGTTCTTC
TRBV7-9	NA	TRBD1	TRBJ1-1	CASSLDGTGDFPEAFF	TGTGCCAGCAGCTTAGACGGGACAGGGGACTTTCCTGAAGCTTTCTTT
TRBV7-2	NA	NA	TRBJ1-5	CASSLGANNQPQHF	TGTGCCAGCAGCTTAGGGGCCAATAATCAGCCCCAGCATTTT
TRBV6-6	NA	NA	TRBJ2-3	CASSYWSPTDTQYF	TGTGCCAGCAGTTATTGGTCGCCCACAGATACGCAGTATTTT
TRBV2	NA	NA	TRBJ1-5	CASSEIRGGRDQPQHF	TGTGCCAGCAGTGAAATTCGTGGGGGACGGGATCAGCCCCAGCATTTT
TRBV10-2	NA	TRBD2	TRBJ2-7	CASSREREPSYEQYF	TGCGCCAGCAGTCGAGAGCGGGAGCCATCCTACGAGCAGTACTTC
TRBV2	NA	TRBD1	TRBJ2-5	CASSGTAQETQYF	TGTGCCAGCAGCGGGACAGCTCAAGAGACCCAGTACTTC
TRBV28	NA	NA	TRBJ2-7	CASNAAGLEQYF	TGTGCCAGCAATGCAGCAGGGCTCGAGCAGTACTTC
TRBV19	once	TRBD1	TRBJ1-1	CASSRQGMNTEAFF	TGTGCCAGTAGTAGACAGGGGATGAACACTGAAGCTTTCTTT